This T cell receptor beta chain appears in the sequencing data of a study of T-cell reconstitution after alpha-beta-depleted transplantation in children. General observations from the study: About two months after transplant, alpha-beta T cells reportedly came from several hundred expanded graft clones. T-cell counts and diversity at one year following transplant were attributed mainly to newly produced T cells.

This clonotype appeared a few times. The antigen remains undetermined. Compared with germline, one end of the junction differs, possibly owing to a read error. During its preparation, the TCRbeta library received unique molecular identifiers. TCRdb re-derived calls from the PCR reads in MiXCR, one entry per CDR3 protein. The table shows around 700,000 distinct CDR3 sequences, with around 13% occurring only once. The CDR3 is 11 amino acids. The source was PBMCs, collected before TCRalphabeta/CD19-depleted stem cell transplant. The V call is TRBV12-3 or TRBV12-4, the J call TRBJ2-1, with D unclear. The TCR comes from a girl aged 2-10 years with congenital amegakaryocytic thrombocytopenia, due to receive a stem cell transplant. CDR3 nucleotides: TGTGCCAGCAGTCGCGGACCGCATCGGGTCTTC. It translates to CASSRGPHRVF.